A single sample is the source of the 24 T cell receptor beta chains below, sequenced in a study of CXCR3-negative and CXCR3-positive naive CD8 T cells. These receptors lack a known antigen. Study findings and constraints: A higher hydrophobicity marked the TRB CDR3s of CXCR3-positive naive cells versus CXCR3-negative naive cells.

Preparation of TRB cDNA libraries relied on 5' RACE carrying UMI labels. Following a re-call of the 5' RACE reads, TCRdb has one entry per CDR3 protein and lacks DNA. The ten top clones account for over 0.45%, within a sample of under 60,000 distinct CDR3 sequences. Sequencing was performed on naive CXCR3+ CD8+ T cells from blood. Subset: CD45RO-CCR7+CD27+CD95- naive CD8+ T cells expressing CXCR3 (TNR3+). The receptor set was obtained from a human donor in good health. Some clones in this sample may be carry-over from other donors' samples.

The CDR3 spells CASTGDPTYNEQFF. The chain recombines TRBV12-3 or TRBV12-4 with TRBJ2-1; TCRdb's D call, TRBD1, is unchecked because there is no DNA. The CDR3 runs to 14 residues.

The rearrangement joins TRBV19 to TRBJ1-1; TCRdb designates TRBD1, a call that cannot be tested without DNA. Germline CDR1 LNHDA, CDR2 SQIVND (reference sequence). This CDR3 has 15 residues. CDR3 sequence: CASSIFSTGDTEAFF.

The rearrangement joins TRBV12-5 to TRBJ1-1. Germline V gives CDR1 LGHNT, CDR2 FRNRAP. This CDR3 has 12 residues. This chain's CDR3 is CASGTANTEAFF.

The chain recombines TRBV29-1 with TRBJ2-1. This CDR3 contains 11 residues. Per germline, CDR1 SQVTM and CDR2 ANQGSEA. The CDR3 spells CSVGGDDEQFF.

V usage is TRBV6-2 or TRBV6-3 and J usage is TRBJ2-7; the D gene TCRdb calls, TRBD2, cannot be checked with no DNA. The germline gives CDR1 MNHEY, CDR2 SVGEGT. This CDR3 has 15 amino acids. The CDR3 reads CASTLRRFSSYEQYF.

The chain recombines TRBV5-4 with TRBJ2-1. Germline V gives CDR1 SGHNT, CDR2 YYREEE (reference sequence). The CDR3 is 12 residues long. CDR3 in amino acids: CASSSDSYEQFF.

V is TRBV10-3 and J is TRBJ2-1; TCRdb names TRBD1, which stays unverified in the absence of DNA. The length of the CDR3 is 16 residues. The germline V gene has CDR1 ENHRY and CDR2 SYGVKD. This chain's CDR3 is CAISGGQGDSYNEQFF.

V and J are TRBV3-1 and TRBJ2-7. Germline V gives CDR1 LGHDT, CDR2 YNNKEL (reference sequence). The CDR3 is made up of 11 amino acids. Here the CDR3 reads CASSHSYEQYF.

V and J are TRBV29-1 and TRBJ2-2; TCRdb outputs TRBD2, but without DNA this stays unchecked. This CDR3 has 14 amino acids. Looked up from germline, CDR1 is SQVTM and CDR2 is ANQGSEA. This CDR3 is CSVELEGWGGELFF.

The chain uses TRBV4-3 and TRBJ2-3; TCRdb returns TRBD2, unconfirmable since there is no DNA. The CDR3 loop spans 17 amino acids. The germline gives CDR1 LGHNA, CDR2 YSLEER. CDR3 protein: CASSQDQEGPSTDTQYF.

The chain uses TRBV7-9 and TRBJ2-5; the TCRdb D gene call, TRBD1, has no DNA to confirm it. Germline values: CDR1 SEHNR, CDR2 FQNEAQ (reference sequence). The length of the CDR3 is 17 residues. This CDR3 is CASSAYPRDIEQETQYF.

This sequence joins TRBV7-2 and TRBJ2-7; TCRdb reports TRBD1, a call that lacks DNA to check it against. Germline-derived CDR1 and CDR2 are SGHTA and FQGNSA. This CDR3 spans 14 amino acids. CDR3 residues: CASGGRDTSYEQYF.

The CDR3: CASSSVTWGSDTQYF. The V call is TRBV12-3 or TRBV12-4, the J call TRBJ2-3; TCRdb picks TRBD2, but there is no DNA to check that call. The CDR3 contains 15 residues.

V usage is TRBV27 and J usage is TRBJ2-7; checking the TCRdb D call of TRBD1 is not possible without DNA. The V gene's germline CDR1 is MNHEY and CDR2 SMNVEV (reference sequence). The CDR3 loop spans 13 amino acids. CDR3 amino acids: CASSWQGAYEQYF.

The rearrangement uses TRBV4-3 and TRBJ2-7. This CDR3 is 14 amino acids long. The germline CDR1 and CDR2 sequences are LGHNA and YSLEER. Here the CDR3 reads CASSQGVGTYEQYF.

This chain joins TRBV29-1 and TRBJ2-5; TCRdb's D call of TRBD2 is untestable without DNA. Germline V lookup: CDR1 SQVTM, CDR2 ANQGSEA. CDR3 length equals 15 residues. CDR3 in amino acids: CSVDRRLAGVGTQYF.

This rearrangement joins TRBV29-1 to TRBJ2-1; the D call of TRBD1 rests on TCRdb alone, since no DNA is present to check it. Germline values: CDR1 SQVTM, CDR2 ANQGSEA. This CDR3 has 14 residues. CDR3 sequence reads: CSVEGADSYNEQFF.

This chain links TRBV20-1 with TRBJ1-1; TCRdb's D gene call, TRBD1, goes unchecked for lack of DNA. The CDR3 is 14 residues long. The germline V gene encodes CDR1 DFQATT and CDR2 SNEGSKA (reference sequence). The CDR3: CSALDRGLDTEAFF.

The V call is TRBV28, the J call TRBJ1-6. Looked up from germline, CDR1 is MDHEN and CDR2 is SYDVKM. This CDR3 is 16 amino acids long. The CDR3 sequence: CASSPTGSSYNSPLHF.

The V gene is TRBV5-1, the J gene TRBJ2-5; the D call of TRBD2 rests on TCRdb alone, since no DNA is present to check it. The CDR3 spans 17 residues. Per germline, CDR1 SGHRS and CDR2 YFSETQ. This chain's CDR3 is CASSLMFGAGGQETQYF.

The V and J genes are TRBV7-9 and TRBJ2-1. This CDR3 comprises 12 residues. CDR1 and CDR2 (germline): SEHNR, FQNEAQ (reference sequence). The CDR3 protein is CASSLRANEQFF.

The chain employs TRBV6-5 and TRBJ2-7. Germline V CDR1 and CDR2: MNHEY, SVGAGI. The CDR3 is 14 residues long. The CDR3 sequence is CASSPLVSYYEQYF.

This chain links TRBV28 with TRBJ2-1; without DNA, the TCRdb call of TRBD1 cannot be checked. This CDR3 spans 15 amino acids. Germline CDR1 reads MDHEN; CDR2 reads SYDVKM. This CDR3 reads CASSFRGHSYNEQFF.

CDR3 protein: CASSEGWGAYEQYF. The chain uses TRBV10-2 and TRBJ2-7; TCRdb picks TRBD1, but there is no DNA to check that call. Per the germline V gene, CDR1 is WSHSY and CDR2 is SAAADI. The CDR3 consists of 14 residues.